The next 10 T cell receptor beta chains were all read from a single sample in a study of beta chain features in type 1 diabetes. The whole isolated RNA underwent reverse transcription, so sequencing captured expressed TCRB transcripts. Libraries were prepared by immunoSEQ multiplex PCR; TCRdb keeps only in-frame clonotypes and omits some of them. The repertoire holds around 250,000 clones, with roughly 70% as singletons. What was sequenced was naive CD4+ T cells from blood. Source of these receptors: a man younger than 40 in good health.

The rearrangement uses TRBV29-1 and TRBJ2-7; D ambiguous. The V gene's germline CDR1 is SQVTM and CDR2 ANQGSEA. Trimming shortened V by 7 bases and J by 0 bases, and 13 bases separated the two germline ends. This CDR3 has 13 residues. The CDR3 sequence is CSATPTNSYEQYF. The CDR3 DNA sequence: TGCAGCGCGACGCCCACAAACTCCTACGAGCAGTACTTC.

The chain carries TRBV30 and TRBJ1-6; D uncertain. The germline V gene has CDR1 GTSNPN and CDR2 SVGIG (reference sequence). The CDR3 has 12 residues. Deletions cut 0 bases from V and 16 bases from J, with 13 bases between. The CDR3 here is CAWSVEDTKLHF. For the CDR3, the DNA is TGTGCCTGGAGTGTAGAGGATACGAAGCTCCACTTT.

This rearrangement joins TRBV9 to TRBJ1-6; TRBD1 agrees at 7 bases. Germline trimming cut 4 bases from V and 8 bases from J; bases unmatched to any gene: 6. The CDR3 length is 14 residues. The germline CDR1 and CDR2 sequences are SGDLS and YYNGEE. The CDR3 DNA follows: TGTGCCAGCAGCTCGGGGGGACAGTATTCACCCCTCCACTTT. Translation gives CASSSGGQYSPLHF. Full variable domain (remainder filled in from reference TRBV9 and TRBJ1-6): DSGVTQTPKHLITATGQRVTLRCSPRSGDLSVYWYQQSLDQGLQFLIQYYNGEERAKGNILERFSAQQFPDLHSELNLSSLELGDSALYFCASSSGGQYSPLHFGNGTRLTVT.

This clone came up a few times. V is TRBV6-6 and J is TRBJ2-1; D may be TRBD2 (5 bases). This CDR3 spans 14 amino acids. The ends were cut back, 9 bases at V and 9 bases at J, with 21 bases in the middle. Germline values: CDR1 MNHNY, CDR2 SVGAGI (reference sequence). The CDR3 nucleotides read TGTGCCAGTTGCGGAGGTGGAGGCCTCGGTGAGCAGTTCTTC. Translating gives CASCGGGGLGEQFF.

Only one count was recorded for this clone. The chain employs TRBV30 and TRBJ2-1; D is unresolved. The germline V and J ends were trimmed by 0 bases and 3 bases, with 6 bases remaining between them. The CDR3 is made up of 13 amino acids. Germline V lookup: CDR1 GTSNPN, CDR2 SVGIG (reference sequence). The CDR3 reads CAWSVTIYNEQFF. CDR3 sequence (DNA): TGTGCCTGGAGTGTAACCATCTACAATGAGCAGTTCTTC.

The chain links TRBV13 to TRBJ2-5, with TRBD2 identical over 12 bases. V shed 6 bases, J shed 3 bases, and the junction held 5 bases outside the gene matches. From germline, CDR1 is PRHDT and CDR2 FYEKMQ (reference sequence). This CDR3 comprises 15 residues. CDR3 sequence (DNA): TGTGCCAGCAGACGGACTAGCGGGATTGAAGAGACCCAGTACTTC. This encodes CASRRTSGIEETQYF.

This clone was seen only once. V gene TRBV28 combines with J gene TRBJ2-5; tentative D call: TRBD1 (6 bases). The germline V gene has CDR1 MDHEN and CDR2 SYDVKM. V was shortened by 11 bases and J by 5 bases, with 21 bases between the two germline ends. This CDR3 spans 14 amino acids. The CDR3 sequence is CAGGRRGMGETQYF. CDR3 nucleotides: TGTGCCGGCGGACGCAGGGGAATGGGTGAGACCCAGTACTTC. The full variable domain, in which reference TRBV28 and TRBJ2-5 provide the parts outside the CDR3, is DVKVTQSSRYLVKRTGEKVFLECVQDMDHENMFWYRQDPGLGLRLIYFSYDVKMKEKGDIPEGYSVSREKKERFSLILESASTNQTSMYLCAGGRRGMGETQYFGPGTRLLVL.

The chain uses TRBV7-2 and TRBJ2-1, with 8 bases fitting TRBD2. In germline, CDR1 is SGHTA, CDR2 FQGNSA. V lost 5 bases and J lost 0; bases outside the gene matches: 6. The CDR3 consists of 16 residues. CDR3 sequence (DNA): TGTGCCAGCAGCCCGCTAAGCGGGAGCTCCTACAATGAGCAGTTCTTC. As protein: CASSPLSGSSYNEQFF.

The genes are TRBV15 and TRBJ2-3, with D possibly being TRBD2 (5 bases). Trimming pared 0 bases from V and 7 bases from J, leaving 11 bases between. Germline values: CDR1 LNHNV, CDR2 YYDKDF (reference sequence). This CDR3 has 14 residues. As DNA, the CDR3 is TGTGCCACCAGCAGAGAGGGAGTTAGGCATACGCAGTATTTT. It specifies CATSREGVRHTQYF.

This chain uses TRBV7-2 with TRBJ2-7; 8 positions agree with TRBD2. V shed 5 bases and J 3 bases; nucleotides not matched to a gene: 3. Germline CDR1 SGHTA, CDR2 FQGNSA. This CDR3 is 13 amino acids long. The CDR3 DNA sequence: TGTGCCAGCAGCAGTAGCGGGGACTACGAGCAGTACTTC. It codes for CASSSSGDYEQYF. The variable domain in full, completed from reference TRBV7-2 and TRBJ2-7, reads GAGVSQSPSNKVTEKGKDVELRCDPISGHTALYWYRQSLGQGLEFLIYFQGNSAPDKSGLPSDRFSAERTGGSVSTLTIQRTQQEDSAVYLCASSSSGDYEQYFGPGTRLTVT.